This TCR beta chain was captured in a study of blood T cell repertoires in COVID-19. Study overall: COVID-19 samples, acute and convalescent, were from the United States, Italy and Spain.

Some clones are missing from TCRdb's copy, which holds only in-frame ones; the method was immunoSEQ multiplex PCR. The profile shows approximately 98,000 clones, about nine tenths of them singletons. V was shortened by 3 bases and J by 0 bases, with 8 bases between the two germline ends. Germline loops: CDR1 MDHEN, CDR2 SYDVKM. CDR3 size: 15 residues. Material for sequencing was peripheral blood. The rearrangement joins TRBV28 to TRBJ2-2; D is possibly TRBD2 (5 bases). This clonotype originated in a human donor in a cohort sampled during active COVID-19. The CDR3 reads CASSLDSANTGELFF. CDR3 in DNA: TGTGCCAGCAGTTTGGACTCAGCGAACACCGGGGAGCTGTTTTTT.